Listed here are 5 T cell receptor beta chains from one sample, sequenced in a study of blood T cell repertoires in COVID-19. Repertoires were generated with immunoSEQ multiplex PCR, while TCRdb's copy carries only in-frame clones and drops some. The data contain about 180,000 clones, roughly 83% of them singletons. Sequencing used peripheral blood. The receptor set was obtained from a woman in her sixties or seventies with acute or convalescent COVID-19.

The V gene is TRBV20-1, the J gene TRBJ1-1; D unclear. Germline V gene lookup returns CDR1 DFQATT and CDR2 SNEGSKA (reference sequence). The V end lost 5 bases, the J end lost 3 bases, and 7 bases lay between the germline ends. This CDR3 has 11 amino acids. Written as DNA, the CDR3 is TGCAGTGCTCGGTCGGACACTGAAGCTTTCTTT. This codes for CSARSDTEAFF.

The V gene is TRBV7-2, the J gene TRBJ1-2; tentative D call: TRBD1 (6 bases). Germline assignment: CDR1 SGHTA and CDR2 FQGNSA. This CDR3 spans 16 amino acids. Trimming cost V 1 base and J 5 bases, with 17 bases left between them. The CDR3 region is CASSLEPGPRGYGYTF. DNA for the CDR3: TGTGCCAGCAGCTTAGAACCGGGACCGAGGGGGTATGGCTACACCTTC. Full variable domain (outside the CDR3, taken from reference TRBV7-2 and TRBJ1-2): GAGVSQSPSNKVTEKGKDVELRCDPISGHTALYWYRQSLGQGLEFLIYFQGNSAPDKSGLPSDRFSAERTGGSVSTLTIQRTQQEDSAVYLCASSLEPGPRGYGYTFGSGTRLTVV.

The gene calls are TRBV5-6 and TRBJ2-5; TRBD1 agrees at 7 bases. V lost 6 bases, J lost 4 bases, and 6 bases stayed unmatched. Looked up from germline, CDR1 is SGHDT and CDR2 is YYEEEE. CDR3 length: 13 amino acids. CDR3 protein: CASIGNRGETQYF. In DNA form, the CDR3 reads TGTGCCAGCATTGGGAACAGGGGAGAGACCCAGTACTTC.

This sequence joins TRBV5-1 and TRBJ2-4; TRBD1 agrees at 8 bases. After removal of 4 bases from V and 5 bases from J, the junction contained 5 bases not matched to a gene. Germline assignment: CDR1 SGHRS and CDR2 YFSETQ. This CDR3 contains 14 residues. CDR3 DNA: TGCGCCAGCAGCCGCGGACAGGGAGAAAACATTCAGTACTTC. Its translation is CASSRGQGENIQYF.

A single count supports this clone. V usage is TRBV28 and J usage is TRBJ2-3, with 15 bases identical to TRBD2. J gave up 6 bases and V 2 bases, and 12 bases lay outside the gene matches. Per germline, CDR1 MDHEN and CDR2 SYDVKM. The CDR3 sequence is 19 residues long. The CDR3 here is CASSLKGLRTSGGGDTQYF. CDR3 DNA: TGTGCCAGCAGTTTAAAGGGCTTGAGGACTAGCGGGGGGGGTGATACGCAGTATTTT.